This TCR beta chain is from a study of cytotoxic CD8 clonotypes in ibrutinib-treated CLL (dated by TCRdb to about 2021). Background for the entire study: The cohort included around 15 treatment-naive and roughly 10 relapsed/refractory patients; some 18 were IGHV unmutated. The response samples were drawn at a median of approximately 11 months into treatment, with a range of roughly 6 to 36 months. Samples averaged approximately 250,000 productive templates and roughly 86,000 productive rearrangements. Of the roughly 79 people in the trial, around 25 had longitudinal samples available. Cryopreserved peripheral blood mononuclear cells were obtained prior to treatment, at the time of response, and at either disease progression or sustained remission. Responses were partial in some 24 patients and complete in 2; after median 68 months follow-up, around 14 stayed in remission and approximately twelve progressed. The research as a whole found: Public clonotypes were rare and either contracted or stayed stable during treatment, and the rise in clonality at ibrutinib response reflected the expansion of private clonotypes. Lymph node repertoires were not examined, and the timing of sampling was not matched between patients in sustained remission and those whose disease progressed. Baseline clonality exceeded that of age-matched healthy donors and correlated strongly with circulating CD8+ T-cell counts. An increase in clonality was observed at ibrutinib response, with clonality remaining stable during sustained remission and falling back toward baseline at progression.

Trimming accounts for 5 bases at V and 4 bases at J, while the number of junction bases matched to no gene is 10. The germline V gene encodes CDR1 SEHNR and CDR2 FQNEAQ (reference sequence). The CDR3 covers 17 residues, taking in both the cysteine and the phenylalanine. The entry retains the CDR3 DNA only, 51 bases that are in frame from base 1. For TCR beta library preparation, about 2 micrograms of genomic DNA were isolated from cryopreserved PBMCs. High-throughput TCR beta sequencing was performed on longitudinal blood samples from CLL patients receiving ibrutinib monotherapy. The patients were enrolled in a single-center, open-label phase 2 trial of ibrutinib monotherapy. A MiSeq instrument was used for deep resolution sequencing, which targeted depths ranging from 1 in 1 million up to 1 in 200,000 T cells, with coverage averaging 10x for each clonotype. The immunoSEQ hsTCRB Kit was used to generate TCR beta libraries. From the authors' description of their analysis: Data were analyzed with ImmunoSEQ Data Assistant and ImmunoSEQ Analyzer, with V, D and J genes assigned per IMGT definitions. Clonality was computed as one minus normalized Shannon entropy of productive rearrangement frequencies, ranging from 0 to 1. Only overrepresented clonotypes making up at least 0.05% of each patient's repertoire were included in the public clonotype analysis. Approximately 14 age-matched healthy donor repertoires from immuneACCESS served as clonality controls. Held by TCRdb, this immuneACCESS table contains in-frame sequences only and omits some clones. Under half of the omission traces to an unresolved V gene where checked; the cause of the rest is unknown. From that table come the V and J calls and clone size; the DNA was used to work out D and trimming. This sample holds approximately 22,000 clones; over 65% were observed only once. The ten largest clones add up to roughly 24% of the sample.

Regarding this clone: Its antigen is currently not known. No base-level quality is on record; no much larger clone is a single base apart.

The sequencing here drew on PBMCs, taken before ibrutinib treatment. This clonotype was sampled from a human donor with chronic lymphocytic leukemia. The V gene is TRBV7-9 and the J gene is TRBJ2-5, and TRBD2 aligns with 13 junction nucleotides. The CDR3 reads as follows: CASSPRTSGSEAETQYF. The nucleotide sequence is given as TGTGCCAGCAGCCCTAGGACTAGCGGGAGTGAAGCAGAGACCCAGTACTTC.